The 31 T cell receptor beta chains in this list originate from one sample, sequenced in a study of identifying expanded T cells in peripheral blood (dated by TCRdb to the late 2010s). Library preparation was by the immunoSEQ multiplex PCR assay. TCRdb mirrors the immuneACCESS table, restricted to in-frame sequences. Some clones are absent from its copies; in checked studies, under half trace to an unresolved V gene, and the reason for the others is unknown. The sample includes about 81,000 clones, with 65% to 85% observed a single time. The ten most abundant clones make up roughly a fifth of the sample. Specimen: blood. These receptors all come from a person between 18 and 70 years old in good health.

The rearrangement joins TRBV15 to TRBJ1-3, with D hard to call. V shed 0 bases and J shed 0 bases, with 3 bases lying between them. This CDR3 is built from 14 residues. From germline, CDR1 is LNHNV and CDR2 YYDKDF (reference sequence). CDR3 region: CATSRDRSGNTIYF. CDR3 in DNA: TGTGCCACCAGCAGAGACCGCTCTGGAAACACCATATATTTT.

The chain employs TRBV27 and TRBJ2-3; no clear D gene. This CDR3 is built from 12 residues. The ends were cut back, 6 bases at V and 5 bases at J, with 9 bases in the middle. Germline V lookup: CDR1 MNHEY, CDR2 SMNVEV (reference sequence). Here the CDR3 DNA reads TGTGCCAGCAGACCGATGGGAGATACGCAGTATTTT. Its translation is CASRPMGDTQYF.

The chain recombines TRBV4-2 with TRBJ2-1; 9 nucleotides line up with TRBD1. Germline V lookup: CDR1 LGHNA, CDR2 YNFKEQ. Trimming took 0 bases from V and 6 from J; bases not matched to a gene: 6. The CDR3 runs to 16 residues. CDR3 DNA sequence: TGTGCCAGCAGCCAAGACTGGGACAGGGACGTCAATGAGCAGTTCTTC. This translates into CASSQDWDRDVNEQFF.

This chain uses TRBV7-8 with TRBJ1-1; possible D gene TRBD1, 5 bases. The V end lost 2 bases, the J end lost 5 bases, and 9 bases lay between the germline ends. The germline CDR1 and CDR2 sequences are SGHVS and FQNEAQ. The CDR3 consists of 13 residues. CDR3 sequence (DNA): TGTGCCAGCAGCTTATCGGGGGATACTGAAGCTTTCTTT. Protein product: CASSLSGDTEAFF.

The rearrangement uses TRBV7-9 and TRBJ2-1, with 11 positions matching TRBD2. V shed 2 bases and J 7 bases; nucleotides not matched to a gene: 7. Germline V gives CDR1 SEHNR, CDR2 FQNEAQ (reference sequence). This CDR3 has 16 amino acids. The DNA of the CDR3 is TGTGCCAGCAGCTTAAGCGTAGCGGGAGGGCCAAATGAGCAGTTCTTC. Protein product: CASSLSVAGGPNEQFF.

This chain connects TRBV11-2 to TRBJ1-1; 9 bases agree with TRBD1. The CDR3 runs 17 residues. The V and J ends lost 6 bases and 5 bases, in that order; junction bases with no gene match: 16. Germline V lookup: CDR1 SGHAT, CDR2 FQNNGV. In DNA form, the CDR3 reads TGTGCCAGCAGTAAAACCGGGACAGGGCTAATGGGGACTGAAGCTTTCTTT. This codes for CASSKTGTGLMGTEAFF.

This sequence joins TRBV11-3 and TRBJ1-1; a possible D gene is TRBD1 (6 bases). The CDR3 spans 14 residues. Between the trimmed V and J ends, which lost 5 bases and 6 bases, there was a span of 16 bases. Germline assignment: CDR1 SGHNT and CDR2 YENEEA. The chain's CDR3 is CASSGPNREAEAFF. CDR3 bases: TGTGCCAGCAGCGGTCCGAACAGGGAGGCTGAAGCTTTCTTT.

V is TRBV9 and J is TRBJ2-5; 7 bases align to TRBD1. This CDR3 is 14 amino acids long. Germline CDR1 is SGDLS and CDR2 is YYNGEE. V was clipped by 0 bases and J by 4 bases; unmatched bases: 3. The CDR3 nucleotides read TGTGCCAGCAGCGTAGGACAGGGAAGAGAGACCCAGTACTTC. Its protein product is CASSVGQGRETQYF.

This sequence joins TRBV11-3 and TRBJ2-1, with 7 positions matching TRBD2. V was clipped by 5 bases and J by 8 bases; unmatched bases: 12. The CDR3 sequence is 15 residues long. CDR1 is SGHNT and CDR2 is YENEEA in the germline V gene. The CDR3 loop reads CASSQEGRGVDEQFF. The CDR3 DNA is TGTGCCAGCAGCCAGGAGGGCCGGGGGGTGGATGAGCAGTTCTTC.

J is TRBJ2-1 and V is TRBV7-8; D perhaps matches TRBD2 (6 bases). The CDR3 consists of 12 residues. V lost 3 bases, J lost 9 bases, and 9 bases lay in between. Germline V gene data show CDR1 as SGHVS and CDR2 as FQNEAQ. The DNA for the CDR3 is TGTGCCAGCAGCTTGGAGGGCATTGAGCAGTTCTTC. Translation gives CASSLEGIEQFF. The variable domain in full, completed from reference TRBV7-8 and TRBJ2-1, reads GAGVSQSPRYKVAKRGQDVALRCDPISGHVSLFWYQQALGQGPEFLTYFQNEAQLDKSGLPSDRFFAERPEGSVSTLKIQRTQQEDSAVYLCASSLEGIEQFFGPGTRLTVL.

J is TRBJ2-7 and V is TRBV4-1; 11 nucleotides align to TRBD1. V lost 2 bases to trimming and J lost 3 bases; unmatched junction nucleotides: 3. The CDR3 covers 15 residues. Germline values: CDR1 MGHRA, CDR2 YSYEKL. Here the CDR3 reads CASSQPGTGGYEQYF. Here the CDR3 DNA reads TGCGCCAGCAGCCAACCCGGGACAGGGGGCTACGAGCAGTACTTC.

A single count supports this clone. An end of the junction does not agree with germline; a read error may underlie this. The V gene is TRBV7-7, the J gene TRBJ2-1, with 9 bases lining up with TRBD2. Germline assignment: CDR1 SSHAT and CDR2 FNYEAQ (reference sequence). The length of the CDR3 is 16 residues. CDR3 DNA sequence: TGTGCTAGCAGCCCTAGGAGCGGGGGGTCCTACAATGAGCAGTTCTTC. It is translated as CASSPRSGGSYNEQFF.

The rearrangement links TRBV19 to TRBJ1-1; D gene ambiguous. The CDR3 sequence is 16 residues long. The V and J ends lost 2 bases and 0 bases respectively, with 13 bases between them. The germline V gene has CDR1 LNHDA and CDR2 SQIVND (reference sequence). The CDR3 region is CASSILEVYMNTEAFF. In DNA form, the CDR3 reads TGTGCCAGTAGTATATTAGAAGTTTACATGAACACTGAAGCTTTCTTT.

This clone was seen just once. The chain joins TRBV5-7 to TRBJ2-1; no definite D call. TRBV5-7 is an ORF; its function is uncertain. This CDR3 comprises 17 residues. The V and J ends lost 0 bases and 0 bases respectively, with 13 bases between them. The CDR3 region has the DNA TGTGCCAGCAGCTTGGAGACGGAAATTAGCTCCTACAATGAGCAGTTCTTC. Its translation: CASSLETEISSYNEQFF.

The J gene is TRBJ1-4, the V gene TRBV5-1; TRBD1 matches 9 bases. With 0 bases clipped from V and 3 bases from J, the junction kept 0 bases outside the gene matches. Germline V CDR1 and CDR2: SGHRS, YFSETQ. This CDR3 comprises 15 residues. The CDR3: CASSLGTGANEKLFF. The CDR3 DNA follows: TGCGCCAGCAGCTTGGGGACAGGGGCTAATGAAAAACTGTTTTTT.

The rearrangement links TRBV18 to TRBJ2-6; TRBD1 agrees at 11 bases. The germline gives CDR1 KGHSH, CDR2 LQKENI. With V trimmed by 0 bases and J by 0 bases, 1 base remained unmatched. The CDR3 extends over 18 amino acids. CDR3 DNA: TGTGCCAGCTCACCACCGGGACAGGGGGTCTCTGGGGCCAACGTCCTGACTTTC. Residues: CASSPPGQGVSGANVLTF. The whole variable domain, filled in from reference TRBV18 and TRBJ2-6, reads NAGVMQNPRHLVRRRGQEARLRCSPMKGHSHVYWYRQLPEEGLKFMVYLQKENIIDESGMPKERFSAEFPKEGPSILRIQQVVRGDSAAYFCASSPPGQGVSGANVLTFGAGSRLTVL.

The chain employs TRBV29-1 and TRBJ1-1; a possible D gene is TRBD1 (6 bases). The germline V and J ends were trimmed by 4 bases and 1 base, with 10 bases remaining between them. Per the germline V gene, CDR1 is SQVTM and CDR2 is ANQGSEA. The CDR3 extends over 13 amino acids. CDR3 region: CSVGEQGNTEAFF. CDR3 nucleotides: TGCAGCGTTGGAGAACAGGGGAACACTGAAGCTTTCTTT.

This sequence joins TRBV7-2 and TRBJ2-1, with 9 bases identical to TRBD1. V dropped 6 bases and J dropped 6; count of bases not matched to a gene: 9. This CDR3 comprises 15 residues. CDR1 and CDR2 (germline): SGHTA, FQGNSA. The CDR3 DNA reads TGTGCCAGCAGACTTTGGACAGGGGTTGGCAATGAGCAGTTCTTC. Its translation: CASRLWTGVGNEQFF.

This clone was detected once. The V call is TRBV29-1, the J call TRBJ2-3, with D uncertain. Germline V CDR1 and CDR2: SQVTM, ANQGSEA. The CDR3 is 18 amino acids. Between the trimmed V and J ends, which lost 3 bases and 2 bases, there was a span of 24 bases. In DNA, the CDR3 is TGCAGCGTTGATAAAAAGGTTTACGCGCCCTTATACACAGATACGCAGTATTTT. This sequence encodes CSVDKKVYAPLYTDTQYF.

The chain combines TRBV10-3 with TRBJ2-1; D gene uncertain. Germline CDR1 and CDR2: ENHRY and SYGVKD. V lost 8 bases to trimming and J lost 9 bases, with 11 bases between them. The CDR3 spans 11 residues. As DNA, the CDR3 is TGTGCCATCGGTCCCTTGGGTGAGCAGTTCTTC. It is translated as CAIGPLGEQFF.

V usage is TRBV10-3 and J usage is TRBJ1-1; D gene uncertain. Trimming shortened V by 0 bases and J by 7 bases, and 9 bases separated the two germline ends. CDR3 length: 13 amino acids. Germline CDR1 ENHRY, CDR2 SYGVKD. CDR3 loop: CAISESGVSEAFF. CDR3 in DNA: TGTGCCATCAGTGAGTCCGGGGTAAGTGAAGCTTTCTTT.

V usage is TRBV29-1 and J usage is TRBJ2-7; unclear D gene. The CDR3 contains 12 residues. Germline V gene lookup returns CDR1 SQVTM and CDR2 ANQGSEA. V was shortened by 7 bases and J by 2 bases, with 12 bases between the two germline ends. The CDR3: CSAGVDPYEQYF. The CDR3 nucleotides are TGCAGCGCTGGGGTAGACCCCTACGAGCAGTACTTC.

The V gene is TRBV6-5, the J gene TRBJ2-5; unclear D gene. V shed 7 bases and J shed 3 bases, with 12 bases lying between them. Germline V CDR1 and CDR2: MNHEY, SVGAGI. CDR3 length equals 13 residues. The CDR3 DNA is TGTGCCAGCACTAACGGCCGTAAAGAGACCCAGTACTTC. It specifies CASTNGRKETQYF.

V and J are TRBV20-1 and TRBJ1-1, with no clear D. The V end was cut by 6 bases, the J end by 11 bases, with 16 bases between. Germline CDR1 is DFQATT and CDR2 is SNEGSKA (reference sequence). This CDR3 is 11 amino acids long. The DNA for the CDR3 is TGCAGTGCACCAAACGGAGACGTGGCTTTCTTT. Translation: CSAPNGDVAFF.

The chain joins TRBV7-9 to TRBJ2-1, with D unresolved. The CDR3 has 15 amino acids. Trimming removed 4 bases at V and 5 bases at J, with 15 bases between. CDR1 and CDR2 from the germline V gene are SEHNR and FQNEAQ (reference sequence). Here the CDR3 DNA reads TGTGCCAGCAGCTCCGTCGGCGGACGGGACAATGAGCAGTTCTTC. Translating gives CASSSVGGRDNEQFF.

The chain is built from TRBV6-5 and TRBJ2-7; D may match TRBD1 or TRBD2 (6 bases each). With 4 bases removed from V and 7 bases from J, the gap between germline ends came to 8 bases. There are 11 residues in the CDR3. Germline-derived CDR1 and CDR2 are MNHEY and SVGAGI. CDR3 amino acids: CASSSGAEQYF. CDR3 bases: TGTGCCAGCAGTTCGGGGGCTGAGCAGTACTTC.

This chain links TRBV28 with TRBJ2-2; TRBD1 matches at 10 bases. The CDR3 is 16 amino acids. V shed 0 bases, J shed 4 bases, and the junction held 2 bases outside the gene matches. Per the germline V gene, CDR1 is MDHEN and CDR2 is SYDVKM. CDR3 nucleotides: TGTGCCAGCAGTTTATGGGGACAGGGGATCACCGGGGAGCTGTTTTTT. Protein product: CASSLWGQGITGELFF.

The chain carries TRBV10-3 and TRBJ2-1, with 7 bases aligning to TRBD2. Trimming at V came to 6 bases and at J to 6 bases, leaving 14 bases not matched to a gene. This CDR3 has 16 residues. The germline V gene encodes CDR1 ENHRY and CDR2 SYGVKD. The CDR3 protein is CAISEGGAGVSNEQFF. The CDR3 DNA is TGTGCCATCAGCGAGGGCGGGGCGGGAGTCTCCAATGAGCAGTTCTTC.

The gene calls are TRBV7-2 and TRBJ1-6; 8 bases line up with TRBD1. Germline V gene lookup returns CDR1 SGHTA and CDR2 FQGNSA. The CDR3 length is 15 residues. Trimming cost V 5 bases and J 10 bases; bases outside gene matches: 10. The CDR3 nucleotides are TGTGCCAGCAGCCGAAAGACAGGGGACGGCTCACCCCTCCACTTT. Its translation: CASSRKTGDGSPLHF. Drawing the rest from reference TRBV7-2 and TRBJ1-6, the complete variable domain is GAGVSQSPSNKVTEKGKDVELRCDPISGHTALYWYRQSLGQGLEFLIYFQGNSAPDKSGLPSDRFSAERTGGSVSTLTIQRTQQEDSAVYLCASSRKTGDGSPLHFGNGTRLTVT.

In this sample, this clone turned up many times. The chain has TRBV21-1 and TRBJ1-1. TRBV21-1 is a documented pseudogene. CDR3 length: 14 residues. The CDR3 nucleotides are TGTGCCAGCAGCAATTCAGGACGGCTAAGAGAAGCTTTCTTT. The encoded protein is CASSNSGRLREAFF.

This chain connects TRBV10-3 to TRBJ1-2; possibly TRBD1 for D (5 bases). CDR3 size: 16 residues. The V gene lost 6 bases and the J gene lost 2 bases, with 19 bases spanning the gap. CDR1 is ENHRY and CDR2 is SYGVKD in the germline V gene. As DNA, the CDR3 is TGTGCCATCAGCGCCTCGGACATCACCCTGAACTATGGCTACACCTTC. Translated, it gives CAISASDITLNYGYTF.